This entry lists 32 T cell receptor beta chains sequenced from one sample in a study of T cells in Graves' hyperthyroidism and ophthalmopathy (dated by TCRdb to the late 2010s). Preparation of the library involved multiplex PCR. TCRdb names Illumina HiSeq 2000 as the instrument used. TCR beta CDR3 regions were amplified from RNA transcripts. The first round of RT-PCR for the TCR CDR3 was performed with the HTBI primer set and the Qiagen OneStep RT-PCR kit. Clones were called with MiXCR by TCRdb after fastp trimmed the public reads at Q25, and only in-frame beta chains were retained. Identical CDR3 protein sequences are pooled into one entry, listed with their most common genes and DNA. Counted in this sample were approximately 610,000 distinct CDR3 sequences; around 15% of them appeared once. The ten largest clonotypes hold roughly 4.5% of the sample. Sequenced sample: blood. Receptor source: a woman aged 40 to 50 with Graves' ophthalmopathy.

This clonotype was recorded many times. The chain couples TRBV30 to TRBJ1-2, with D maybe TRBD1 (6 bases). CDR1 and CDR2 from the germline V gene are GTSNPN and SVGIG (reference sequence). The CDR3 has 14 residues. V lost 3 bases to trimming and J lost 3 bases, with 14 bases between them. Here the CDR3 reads CAWREQGLHYGYTF. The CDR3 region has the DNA TGTGCCTGGAGGGAACAGGGTTTGCACTATGGCTACACCTTC.

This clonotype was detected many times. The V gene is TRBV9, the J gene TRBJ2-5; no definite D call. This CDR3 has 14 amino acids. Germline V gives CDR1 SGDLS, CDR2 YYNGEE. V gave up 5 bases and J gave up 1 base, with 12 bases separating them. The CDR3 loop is CASSNDGLQETQYF. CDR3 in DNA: TGTGCCAGCAGTAATGACGGGCTCCAAGAGACCCAGTACTTC.

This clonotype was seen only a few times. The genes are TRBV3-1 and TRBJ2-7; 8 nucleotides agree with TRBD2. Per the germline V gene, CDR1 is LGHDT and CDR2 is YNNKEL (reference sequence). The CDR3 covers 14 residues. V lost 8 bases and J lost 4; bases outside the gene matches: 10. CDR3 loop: CASERSGSTYEQYF. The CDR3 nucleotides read TGTGCCAGCGAGCGGAGCGGGAGTACGTACGAGCAGTACTTC.

The CDR3 reads CASSNLYRAFAQHF. The CDR3 DNA is TGTGCCAGTAGTAATCTATACAGGGCCTTCGCCCAGCATTTT. This chain joins TRBV19 and TRBJ1-5; TRBD1 might be the D (6 bases). Between the trimmed V and J ends, which lost 4 bases and 11 bases, there was a span of 18 bases. The CDR3 is 14 residues long. Germline loops: CDR1 LNHDA, CDR2 SQIVND (reference sequence).

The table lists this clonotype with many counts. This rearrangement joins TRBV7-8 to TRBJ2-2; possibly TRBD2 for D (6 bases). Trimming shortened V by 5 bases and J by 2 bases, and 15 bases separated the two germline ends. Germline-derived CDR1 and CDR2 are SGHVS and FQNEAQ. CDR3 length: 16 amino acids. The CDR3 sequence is CASSPRERLNTGELFF. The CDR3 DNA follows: TGTGCCAGCAGCCCGCGGGAACGTCTCAACACCGGGGAGCTGTTTTTT. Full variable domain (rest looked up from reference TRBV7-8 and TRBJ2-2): GAGVSQSPRYKVAKRGQDVALRCDPISGHVSLFWYQQALGQGPEFLTYFQNEAQLDKSGLPSDRFFAERPEGSVSTLKIQRTQQEDSAVYLCASSPRERLNTGELFFGEGSRLTVL.

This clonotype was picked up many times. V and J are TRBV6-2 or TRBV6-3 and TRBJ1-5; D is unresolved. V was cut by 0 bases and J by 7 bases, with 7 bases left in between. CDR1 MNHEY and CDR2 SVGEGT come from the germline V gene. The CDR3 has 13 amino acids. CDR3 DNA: TGTGCCAGCAGTTACTCTTACAAGCAGCCCCAGCATTTT. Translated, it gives CASSYSYKQPQHF.

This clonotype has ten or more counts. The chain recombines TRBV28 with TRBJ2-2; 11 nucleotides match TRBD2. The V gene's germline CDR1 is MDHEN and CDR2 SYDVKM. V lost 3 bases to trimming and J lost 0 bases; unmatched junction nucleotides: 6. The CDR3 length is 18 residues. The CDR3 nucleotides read TGTGCCAGCAGTTTGGGCCCGGGACTAGCGGCGAACACCGGGGAGCTGTTTTTT. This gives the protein CASSLGPGLAANTGELFF.

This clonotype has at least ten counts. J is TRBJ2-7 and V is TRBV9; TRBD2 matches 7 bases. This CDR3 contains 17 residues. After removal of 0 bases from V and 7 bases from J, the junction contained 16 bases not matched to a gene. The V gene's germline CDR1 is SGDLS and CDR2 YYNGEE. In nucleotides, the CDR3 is TGTGCCAGCAGCGTAGATGGGGCGGGAGATCTACCCCGGGAGCAGTACTTC. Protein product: CASSVDGAGDLPREQYF.

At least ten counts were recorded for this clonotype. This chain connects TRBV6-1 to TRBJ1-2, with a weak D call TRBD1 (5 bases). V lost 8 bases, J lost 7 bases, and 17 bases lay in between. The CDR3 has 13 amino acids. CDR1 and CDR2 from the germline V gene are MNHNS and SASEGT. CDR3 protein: CASRRDAVGGYTF. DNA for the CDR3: TGTGCCAGCCGCCGGGACGCGGTGGGTGGCTACACCTTC.

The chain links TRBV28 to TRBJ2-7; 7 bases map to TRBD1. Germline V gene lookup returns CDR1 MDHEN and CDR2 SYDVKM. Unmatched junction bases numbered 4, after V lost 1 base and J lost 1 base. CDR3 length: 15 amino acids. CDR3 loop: CASSLSGQRSYEQYF. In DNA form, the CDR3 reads TGTGCCAGCAGTTTATCGGGACAGCGGTCCTACGAGCAGTACTTC.

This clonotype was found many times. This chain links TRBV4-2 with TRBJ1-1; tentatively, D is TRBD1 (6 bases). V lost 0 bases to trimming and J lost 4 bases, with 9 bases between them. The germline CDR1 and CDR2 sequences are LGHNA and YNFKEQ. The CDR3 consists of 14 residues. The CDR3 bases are TGTGCCAGCAGCCAAGAAGGAGGGGGCACTGAAGCTTTCTTT. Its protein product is CASSQEGGGTEAFF.

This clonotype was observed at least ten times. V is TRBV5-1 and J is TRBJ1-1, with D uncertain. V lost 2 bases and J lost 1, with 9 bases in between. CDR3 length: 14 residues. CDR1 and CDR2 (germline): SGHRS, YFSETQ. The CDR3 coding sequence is TGCGCCAGCAGCTTTGAACTTCGGAACACTGAAGCTTTCTTT. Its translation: CASSFELRNTEAFF.

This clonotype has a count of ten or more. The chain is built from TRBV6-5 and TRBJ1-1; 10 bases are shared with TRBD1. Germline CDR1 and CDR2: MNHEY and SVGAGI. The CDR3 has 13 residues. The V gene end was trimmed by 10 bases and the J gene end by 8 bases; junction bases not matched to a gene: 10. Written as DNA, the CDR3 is TGTGCCATCGCAACGGGACAGGGGAAAGAAGCTTTCTTT. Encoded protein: CAIATGQGKEAFF.

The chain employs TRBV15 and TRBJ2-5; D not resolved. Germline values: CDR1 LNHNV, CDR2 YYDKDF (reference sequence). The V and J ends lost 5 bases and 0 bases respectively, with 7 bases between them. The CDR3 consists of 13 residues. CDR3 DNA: TGTGCCACCAGCTTGGGGTACCAAGAGACCCAGTACTTC. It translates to CATSLGYQETQYF.

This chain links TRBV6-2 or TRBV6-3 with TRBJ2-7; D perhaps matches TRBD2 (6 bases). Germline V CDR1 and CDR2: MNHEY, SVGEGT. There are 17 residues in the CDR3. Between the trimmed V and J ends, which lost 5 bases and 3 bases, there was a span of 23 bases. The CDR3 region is CASSPAPPISGLYEQYF. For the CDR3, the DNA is TGTGCCAGCAGTCCGGCCCCCCCGATTAGCGGACTCTACGAGCAGTACTTC.

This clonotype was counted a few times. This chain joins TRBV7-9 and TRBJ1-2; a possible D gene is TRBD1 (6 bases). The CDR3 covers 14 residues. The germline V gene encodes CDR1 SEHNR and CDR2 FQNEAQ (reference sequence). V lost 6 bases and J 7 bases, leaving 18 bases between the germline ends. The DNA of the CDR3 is TGTGCCAGCAGTGATAGAGGGGGGCTTCGTGGCTACACCTTC. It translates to CASSDRGGLRGYTF.

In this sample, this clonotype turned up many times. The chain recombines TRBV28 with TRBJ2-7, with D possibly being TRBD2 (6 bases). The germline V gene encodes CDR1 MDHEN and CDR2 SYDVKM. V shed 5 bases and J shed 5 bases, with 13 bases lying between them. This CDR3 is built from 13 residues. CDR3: CASSTGTPHEQYF. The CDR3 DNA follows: TGTGCCAGCAGTACCGGGACTCCCCACGAGCAGTACTTC.

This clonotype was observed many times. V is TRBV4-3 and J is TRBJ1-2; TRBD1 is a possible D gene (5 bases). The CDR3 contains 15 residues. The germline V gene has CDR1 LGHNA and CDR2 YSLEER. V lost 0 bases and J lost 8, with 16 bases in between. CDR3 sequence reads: CASSQDGTRRRGYTF. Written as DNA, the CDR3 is TGCGCCAGCAGCCAAGATGGGACGAGACGGCGGGGCTACACCTTC.

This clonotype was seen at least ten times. CDR3: CATSSPGREQYF. The CDR3 DNA sequence: TGTGCCACCAGCAGCCCGGGTCGCGAGCAGTACTTC. The rearrangement joins TRBV15 to TRBJ2-7; D call uncertain. Per the germline V gene, CDR1 is LNHNV and CDR2 is YYDKDF (reference sequence). The CDR3 covers 12 residues. V lost 3 bases, J lost 6 bases, and 9 bases lay in between.

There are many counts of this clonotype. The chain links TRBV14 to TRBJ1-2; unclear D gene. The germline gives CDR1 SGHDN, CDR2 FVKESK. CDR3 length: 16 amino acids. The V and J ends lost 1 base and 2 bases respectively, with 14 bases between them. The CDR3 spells CASSQAGATRNYGYTF. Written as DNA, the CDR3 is TGTGCCAGCAGCCAAGCGGGAGCCACCAGGAACTATGGCTACACCTTC. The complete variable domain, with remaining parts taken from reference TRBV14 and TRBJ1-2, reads EAGVTQFPSHSVIEKGQTVTLRCDPISGHDNLYWYRRVMGKEIKFLLHFVKESKQDESGMPNNRFLAERTGGTYSTLKVQPAELEDSGVYFCASSQAGATRNYGYTFGSGTRLTVV.

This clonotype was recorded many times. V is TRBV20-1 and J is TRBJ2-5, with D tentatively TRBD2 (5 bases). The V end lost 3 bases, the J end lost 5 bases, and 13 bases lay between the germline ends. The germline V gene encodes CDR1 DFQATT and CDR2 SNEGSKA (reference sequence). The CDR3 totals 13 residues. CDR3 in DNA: TGCAGTGCTAGGGTACTAGTACGGGAGACCCAGTACTTC. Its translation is CSARVLVRETQYF.

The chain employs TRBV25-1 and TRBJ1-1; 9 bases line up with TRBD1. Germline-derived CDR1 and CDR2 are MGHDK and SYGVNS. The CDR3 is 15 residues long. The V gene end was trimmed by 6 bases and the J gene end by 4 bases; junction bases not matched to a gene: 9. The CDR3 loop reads CASSLATGGFTEAFF. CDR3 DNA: TGTGCCAGCAGCTTAGCGACAGGGGGGTTCACTGAAGCTTTCTTT.

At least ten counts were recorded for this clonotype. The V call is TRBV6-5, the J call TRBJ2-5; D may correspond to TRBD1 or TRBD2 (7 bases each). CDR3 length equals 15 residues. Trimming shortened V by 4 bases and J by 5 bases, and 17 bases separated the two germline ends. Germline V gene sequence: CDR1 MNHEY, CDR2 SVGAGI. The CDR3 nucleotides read TGTGCCAGCAGTTGGGGAGGGGGCATGGAGGAGACCCAGTACTTC. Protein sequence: CASSWGGGMEETQYF.

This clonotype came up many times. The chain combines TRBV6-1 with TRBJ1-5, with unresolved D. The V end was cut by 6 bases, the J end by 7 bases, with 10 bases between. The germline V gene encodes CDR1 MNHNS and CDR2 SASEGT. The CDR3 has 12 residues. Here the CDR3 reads CASSHLNQPQHF. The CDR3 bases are TGTGCCAGCAGCCATCTTAACCAGCCCCAGCATTTT.

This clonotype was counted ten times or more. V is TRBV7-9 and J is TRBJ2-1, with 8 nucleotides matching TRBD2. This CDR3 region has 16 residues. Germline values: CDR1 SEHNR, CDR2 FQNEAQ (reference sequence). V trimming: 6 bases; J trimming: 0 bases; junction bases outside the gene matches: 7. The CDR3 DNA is TGTGCCAGCAGGGAAAATAGCGGGGTCTCCTACAATGAGCAGTTCTTC. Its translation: CASRENSGVSYNEQFF.

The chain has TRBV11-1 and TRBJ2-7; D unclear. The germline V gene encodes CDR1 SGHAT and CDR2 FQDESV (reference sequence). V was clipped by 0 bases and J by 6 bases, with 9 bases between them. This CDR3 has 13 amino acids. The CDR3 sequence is CASSLAVRTEQYF. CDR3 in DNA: TGTGCCAGCAGCTTAGCTGTGAGGACCGAGCAGTACTTC.

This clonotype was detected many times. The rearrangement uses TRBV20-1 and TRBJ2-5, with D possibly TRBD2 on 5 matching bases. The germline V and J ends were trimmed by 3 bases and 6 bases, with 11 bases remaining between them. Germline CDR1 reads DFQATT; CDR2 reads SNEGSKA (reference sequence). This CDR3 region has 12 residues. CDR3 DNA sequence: TGCAGTGCTAGCGGGATCAGGCAGACCCAGTACTTC. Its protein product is CSASGIRQTQYF.

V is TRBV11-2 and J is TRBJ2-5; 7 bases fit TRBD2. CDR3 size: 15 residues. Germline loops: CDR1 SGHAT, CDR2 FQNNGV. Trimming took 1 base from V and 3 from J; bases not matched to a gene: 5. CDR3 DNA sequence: TGTGCCAGCAGCTTAGGGGGACTACCGAAAGAGACCCAGTACTTC. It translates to CASSLGGLPKETQYF.

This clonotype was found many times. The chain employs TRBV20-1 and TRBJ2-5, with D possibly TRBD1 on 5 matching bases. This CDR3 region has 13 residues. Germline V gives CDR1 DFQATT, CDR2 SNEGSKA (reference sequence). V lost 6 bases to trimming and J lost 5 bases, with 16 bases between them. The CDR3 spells CSAAHTGAETQYF. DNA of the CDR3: TGCAGTGCCGCCCACACAGGCGCGGAGACCCAGTACTTC.

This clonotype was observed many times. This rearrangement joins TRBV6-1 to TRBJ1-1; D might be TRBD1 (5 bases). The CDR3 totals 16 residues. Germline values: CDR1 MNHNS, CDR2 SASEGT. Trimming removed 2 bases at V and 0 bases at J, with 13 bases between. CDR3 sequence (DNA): TGTGCCAGCAGTGAAAGAGACCGGGACTTGAACACTGAAGCTTTCTTT. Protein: CASSERDRDLNTEAFF.

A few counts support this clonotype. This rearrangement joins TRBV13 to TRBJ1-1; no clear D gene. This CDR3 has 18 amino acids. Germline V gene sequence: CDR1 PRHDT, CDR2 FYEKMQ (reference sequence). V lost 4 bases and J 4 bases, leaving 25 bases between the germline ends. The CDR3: CASSSPVGVLGSGTEAFF. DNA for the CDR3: TGTGCCAGCAGCTCCCCTGTCGGGGTTCTCGGAAGTGGCACTGAAGCTTTCTTT.

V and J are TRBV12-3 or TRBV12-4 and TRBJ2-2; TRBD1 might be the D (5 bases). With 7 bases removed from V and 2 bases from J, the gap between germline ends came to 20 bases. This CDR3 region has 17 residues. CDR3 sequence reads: CASNSIILRENTGELFF. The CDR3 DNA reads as TGTGCCAGCAACTCAATAATTCTCAGGGAAAACACCGGGGAGCTGTTTTTT.